The 8 T cell receptor beta chains below all came from one sample that was sequenced in a study of metastatic and nonmetastatic thyroid tumors (dated by TCRdb to the early 2020s). Libraries were made using PCR. Sequencing used an Illumina HiSeq 4000. TCRdb trimmed the raw reads at Q25, called clones with MiXCR and kept productive beta chains. The sample table shows 30,000 to 35,000 clones, and roughly a fifth are seen once. The top ten clonotypes cover under 25% of the sample. No patient had received any treatment before thyroid surgery. The sequencing input was blood. These receptors came from a female donor with papillary thyroid cancer or a benign thyroid nodule (not recorded which). Some clones in this sample may be carry-over from other donors' samples.

The V call is TRBV11-2, the J call TRBJ2-7; TRBD1 agrees at 8 bases. CDR1 and CDR2 (germline): SGHAT, FQNNGV. V lost 0 bases and J lost 4; bases outside the gene matches: 11. The CDR3 is made up of 17 amino acids. CDR3 coding DNA: TGTGCCAGCAGCTTAGAACGACAGGGGCGACTACCATACGAGCAGTACTTC. Protein product: CASSLERQGRLPYEQYF.

This clone was seen at least ten times. The chain recombines TRBV20-1 with TRBJ1-6; a possible D gene is TRBD1 (5 bases). V lost 0 bases, J lost 10 bases, and 19 bases lay in between. The CDR3 spans 16 residues. Germline values: CDR1 DFQATT, CDR2 SNEGSKA (reference sequence). The CDR3, as DNA: TGCAGTGCTAGAGATGATTCGGGGGTTAGGGGCTCACCCCTCCACTTT. It yields the protein CSARDDSGVRGSPLHF.

This clone was seen ten or more times. This chain links TRBV7-6 with TRBJ2-2; D perhaps matches TRBD2 (6 bases). The CDR3 is 17 amino acids. Germline V gene lookup returns CDR1 SGHVS and CDR2 FNYEAQ. Trimming took 7 bases from V and 0 from J, leaving 18 bases between them. DNA of the CDR3: TGTGCCAGCACTCCTACCTTAGGGACTGCGAACACCGGGGAGCTGTTTTTT. Its translation is CASTPTLGTANTGELFF.

This clone has just a few counts. This chain links TRBV12-3 or TRBV12-4 with TRBJ2-5, with D possibly called TRBD1 or TRBD2 (5 bases each). Trimming removed 7 bases from V and 1 base from J, with 7 bases in between. The CDR3 is 12 amino acids. CDR3 sequence: CASTGPQETQYF. CDR3 DNA: TGTGCCAGCACGGGACCCCAAGAGACCCAGTACTTC.

V gene TRBV6-5 combines with J gene TRBJ2-3; D might be TRBD1 (6 bases). CDR3 length equals 16 residues. V lost 4 bases, J lost 3 bases, and 17 bases lay in between. Germline CDR1 reads MNHEY; CDR2 reads SVGAGI. The CDR3 coding sequence is TGTGCCAGCAGTTCTCCTCGTCGTAGGGGGACAGATACGCAGTATTTT. Translated: CASSSPRRRGTDTQYF.

Many counts were recorded for this clone. The CDR3 loop reads CASSPERGQYF. CDR3 bases: TGCGCCAGCAGCCCCGAACGGGGCCAGTACTTC. The chain uses TRBV5-1 and TRBJ2-5, with a possible D match to TRBD2 (5 bases). V lost 4 bases and J 10 bases, leaving 11 bases between the germline ends. The CDR3 contains 11 residues. Per germline, CDR1 SGHRS and CDR2 YFSETQ.

The CDR3 protein is CSARMSLEWSGANVLTF. Here the CDR3 DNA reads TGCAGTGCTAGAATGTCCTTAGAATGGTCTGGGGCCAACGTCCTGACTTTC. The rearrangement joins TRBV20-1 to TRBJ2-6, with D hard to call. Germline CDR1 is DFQATT and CDR2 is SNEGSKA (reference sequence). The CDR3 has 17 amino acids. Between the trimmed V and J ends, which lost 2 bases and 1 base, there was a span of 15 bases.

In this sample, this clone turned up many times. The chain employs TRBV6-1 and TRBJ1-1; no clear D gene. V was pared by 7 bases and J by 3 bases, with 12 bases between. Germline V lookup: CDR1 MNHNS, CDR2 SASEGT. The CDR3 runs to 13 residues. The CDR3 coding sequence is TGTGCCAGCATAAGTAGGGTATACACTGAAGCTTTCTTT. Amino acid sequence: CASISRVYTEAFF.